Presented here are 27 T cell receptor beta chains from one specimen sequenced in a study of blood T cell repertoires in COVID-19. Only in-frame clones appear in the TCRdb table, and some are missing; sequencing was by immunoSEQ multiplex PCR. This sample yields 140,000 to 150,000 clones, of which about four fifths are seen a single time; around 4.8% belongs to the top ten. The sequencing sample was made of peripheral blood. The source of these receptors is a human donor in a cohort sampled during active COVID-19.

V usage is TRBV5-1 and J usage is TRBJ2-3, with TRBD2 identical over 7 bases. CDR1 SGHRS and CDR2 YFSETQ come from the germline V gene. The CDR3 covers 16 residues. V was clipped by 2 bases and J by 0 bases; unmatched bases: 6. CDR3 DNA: TGCGCCAGCAGCTTCTATGGCGGGAGTAGCACAGATACGCAGTATTTT. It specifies CASSFYGGSSTDTQYF.

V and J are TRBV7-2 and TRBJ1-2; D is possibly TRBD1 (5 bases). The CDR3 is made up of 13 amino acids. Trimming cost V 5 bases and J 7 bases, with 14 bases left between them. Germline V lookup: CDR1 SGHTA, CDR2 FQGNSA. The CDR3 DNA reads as TGTGCCAGCAGCCCGGGTAGGGGCGCTGGCTACACCTTC. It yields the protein CASSPGRGAGYTF.

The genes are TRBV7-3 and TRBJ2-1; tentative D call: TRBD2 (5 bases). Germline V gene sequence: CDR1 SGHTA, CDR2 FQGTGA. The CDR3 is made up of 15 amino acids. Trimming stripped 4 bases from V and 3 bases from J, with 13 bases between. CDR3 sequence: CASSSRASYYNEQFF. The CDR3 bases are TGTGCCAGCAGCTCTAGGGCTAGCTACTACAATGAGCAGTTCTTC.

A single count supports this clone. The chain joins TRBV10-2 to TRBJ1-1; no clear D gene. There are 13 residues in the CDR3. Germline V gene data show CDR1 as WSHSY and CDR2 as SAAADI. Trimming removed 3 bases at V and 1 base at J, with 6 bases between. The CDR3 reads CASSDMSNTEAFF. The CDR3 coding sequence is TGCGCCAGCAGTGATATGTCGAACACTGAAGCTTTCTTT.

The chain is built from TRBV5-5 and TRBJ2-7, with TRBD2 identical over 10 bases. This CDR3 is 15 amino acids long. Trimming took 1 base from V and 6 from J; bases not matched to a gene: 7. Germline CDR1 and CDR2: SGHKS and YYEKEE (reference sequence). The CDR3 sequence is CASSLWSSGGSEQYF. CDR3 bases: TGTGCCAGCAGCTTGTGGTCTAGCGGGGGAAGCGAGCAGTACTTC.

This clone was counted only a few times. The DNA of the CDR3 is TGTGCCAGCAGCGGCTCGACTGTCCAAGAGACCCAGTACTTC. This translates into CASSGSTVQETQYF. The chain couples TRBV9 to TRBJ2-5, with D unresolved. The length of the CDR3 is 14 residues. CDR1 is SGDLS, CDR2 YYNGEE, per germline. With 3 bases removed from V and 1 base from J, the gap between germline ends came to 10 bases.

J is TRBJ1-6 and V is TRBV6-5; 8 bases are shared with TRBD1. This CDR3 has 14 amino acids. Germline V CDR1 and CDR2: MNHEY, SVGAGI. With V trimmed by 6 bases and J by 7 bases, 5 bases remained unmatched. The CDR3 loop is CASSPRGQNSPLHF. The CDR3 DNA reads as TGTGCCAGCAGCCCCAGGGGGCAGAATTCACCCCTCCACTTT.

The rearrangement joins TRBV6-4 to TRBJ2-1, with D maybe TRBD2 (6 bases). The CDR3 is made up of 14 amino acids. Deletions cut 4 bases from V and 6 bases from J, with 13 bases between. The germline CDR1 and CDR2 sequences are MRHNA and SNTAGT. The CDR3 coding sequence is TGTGCCAGCAGTGTCGGCGGGGACTCCAATGAGCAGTTCTTC. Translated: CASSVGGDSNEQFF.

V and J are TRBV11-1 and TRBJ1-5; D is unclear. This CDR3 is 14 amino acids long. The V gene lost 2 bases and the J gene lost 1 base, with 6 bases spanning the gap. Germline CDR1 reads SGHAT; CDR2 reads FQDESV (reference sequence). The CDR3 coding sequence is TGTGCCAGCAGCTTACCTATAAGCAATCAGCCCCAGCATTTT. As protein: CASSLPISNQPQHF.

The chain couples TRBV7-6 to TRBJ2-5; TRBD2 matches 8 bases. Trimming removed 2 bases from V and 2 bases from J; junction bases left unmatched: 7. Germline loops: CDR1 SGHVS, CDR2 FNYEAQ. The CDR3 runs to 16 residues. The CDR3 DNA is TGTGCCAGCAGCTTAATGTCGGGGGGGCTGCAAGAGACCCAGTACTTC. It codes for CASSLMSGGLQETQYF.

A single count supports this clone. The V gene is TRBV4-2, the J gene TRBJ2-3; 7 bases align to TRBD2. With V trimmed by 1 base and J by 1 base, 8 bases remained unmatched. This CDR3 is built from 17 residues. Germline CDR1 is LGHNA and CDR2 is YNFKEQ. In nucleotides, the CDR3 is TGTGCCAGCAGCCAAGGCCCTGGCGGGAGTGGCACAGATACGCAGTATTTT. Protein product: CASSQGPGGSGTDTQYF.

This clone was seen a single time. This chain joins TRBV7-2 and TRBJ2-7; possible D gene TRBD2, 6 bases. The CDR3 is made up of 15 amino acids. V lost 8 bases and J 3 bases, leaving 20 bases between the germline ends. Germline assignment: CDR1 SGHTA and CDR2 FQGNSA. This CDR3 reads CASRRGTSSNYEQYF. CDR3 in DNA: TGTGCCAGCCGCCGGGGGACTTCCTCCAACTACGAGCAGTACTTC. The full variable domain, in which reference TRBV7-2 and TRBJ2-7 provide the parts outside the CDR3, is GAGVSQSPSNKVTEKGKDVELRCDPISGHTALYWYRQSLGQGLEFLIYFQGNSAPDKSGLPSDRFSAERTGGSVSTLTIQRTQQEDSAVYLCASRRGTSSNYEQYFGPGTRLTVT.

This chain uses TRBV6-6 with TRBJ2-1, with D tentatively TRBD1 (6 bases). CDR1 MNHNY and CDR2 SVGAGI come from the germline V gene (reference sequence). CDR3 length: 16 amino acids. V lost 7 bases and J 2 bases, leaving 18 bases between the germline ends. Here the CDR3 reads CASNAGTGNPYNEQFF. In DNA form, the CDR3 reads TGTGCCAGCAACGCCGGTACAGGGAACCCCTACAATGAGCAGTTCTTC.

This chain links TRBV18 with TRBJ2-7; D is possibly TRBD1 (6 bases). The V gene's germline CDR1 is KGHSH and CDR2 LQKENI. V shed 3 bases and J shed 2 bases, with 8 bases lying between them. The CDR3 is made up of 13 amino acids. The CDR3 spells CASSPGAPYEQYF. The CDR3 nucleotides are TGTGCCAGCTCACCGGGGGCTCCCTACGAGCAGTACTTC.

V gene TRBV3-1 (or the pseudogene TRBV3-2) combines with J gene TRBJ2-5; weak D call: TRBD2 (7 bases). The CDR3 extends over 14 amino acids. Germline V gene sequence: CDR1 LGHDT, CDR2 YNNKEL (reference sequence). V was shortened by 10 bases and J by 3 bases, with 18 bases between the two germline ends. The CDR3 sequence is CAIGAGAFEETQYF. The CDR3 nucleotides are TGTGCCATCGGGGCGGGGGCTTTCGAAGAGACCCAGTACTTC.

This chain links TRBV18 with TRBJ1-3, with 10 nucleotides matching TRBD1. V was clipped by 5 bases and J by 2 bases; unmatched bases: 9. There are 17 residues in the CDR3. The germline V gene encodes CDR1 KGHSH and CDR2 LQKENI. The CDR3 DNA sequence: TGTGCCAGCTCAAGTGGACCCGGGACAGGGGCTGGAAACACCATATATTTT. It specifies CASSSGPGTGAGNTIYF.

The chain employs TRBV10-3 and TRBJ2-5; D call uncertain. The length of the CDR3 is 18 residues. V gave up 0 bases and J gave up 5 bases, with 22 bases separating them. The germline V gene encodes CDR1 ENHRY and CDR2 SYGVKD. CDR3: CAISESSHSRTAGETQYF. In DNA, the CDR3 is TGTGCCATCAGTGAGTCCTCTCATTCGCGAACTGCCGGTGAGACCCAGTACTTC.

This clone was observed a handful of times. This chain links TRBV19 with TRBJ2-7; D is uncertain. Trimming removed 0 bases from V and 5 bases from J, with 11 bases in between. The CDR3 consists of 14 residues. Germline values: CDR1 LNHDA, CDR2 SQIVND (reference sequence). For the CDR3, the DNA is TGTGCCAGTAGTATAGATCCTGCGAGGCACGAGCAGTACTTC. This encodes CASSIDPARHEQYF.

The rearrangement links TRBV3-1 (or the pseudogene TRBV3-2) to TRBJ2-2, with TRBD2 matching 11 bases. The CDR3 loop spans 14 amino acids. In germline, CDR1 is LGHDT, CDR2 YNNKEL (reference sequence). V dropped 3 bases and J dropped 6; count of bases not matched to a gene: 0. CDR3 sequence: CASSQGLAAGELFF. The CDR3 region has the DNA TGTGCCAGCAGCCAGGGACTAGCGGCCGGGGAGCTGTTTTTT.

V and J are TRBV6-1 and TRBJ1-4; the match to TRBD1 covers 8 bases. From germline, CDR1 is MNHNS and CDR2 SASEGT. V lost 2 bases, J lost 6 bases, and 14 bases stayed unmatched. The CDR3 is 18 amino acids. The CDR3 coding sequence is TGTGCCAGCAGTGAACCTTCGTGGTCCGCAGGGGGCCATGAAAAACTGTTTTTT. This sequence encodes CASSEPSWSAGGHEKLFF.

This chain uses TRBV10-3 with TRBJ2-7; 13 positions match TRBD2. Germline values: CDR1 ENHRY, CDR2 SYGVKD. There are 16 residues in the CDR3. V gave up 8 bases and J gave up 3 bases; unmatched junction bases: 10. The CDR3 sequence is CAIAGLAGDLIYEQYV. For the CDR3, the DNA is TGTGCCATCGCCGGACTAGCGGGAGATCTTATCTACGAGCAGTACGTC.

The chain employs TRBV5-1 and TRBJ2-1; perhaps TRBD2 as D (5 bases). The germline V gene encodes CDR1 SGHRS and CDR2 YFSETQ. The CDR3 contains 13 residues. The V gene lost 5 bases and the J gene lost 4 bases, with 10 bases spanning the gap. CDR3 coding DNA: TGCGCCAGCAGGACTAATCGATACAATGAGCAGTTCTTC. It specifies CASRTNRYNEQFF.

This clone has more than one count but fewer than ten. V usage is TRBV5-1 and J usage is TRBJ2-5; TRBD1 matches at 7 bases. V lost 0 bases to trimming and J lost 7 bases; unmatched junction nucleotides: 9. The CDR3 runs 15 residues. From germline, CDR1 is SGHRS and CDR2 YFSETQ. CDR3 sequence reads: CASSLEGGLVMTQYF. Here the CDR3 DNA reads TGCGCCAGCAGCTTGGAAGGGGGCCTGGTCATGACCCAGTACTTC. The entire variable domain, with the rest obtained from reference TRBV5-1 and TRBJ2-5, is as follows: KAGVTQTPRYLIKTRGQQVTLSCSPISGHRSVSWYQQTPGQGLQFLFEYFSETQRNKGNFPGRFSGRQFSNSRSEMNVSTLELGDSALYLCASSLEGGLVMTQYFGPGTRLLVL.

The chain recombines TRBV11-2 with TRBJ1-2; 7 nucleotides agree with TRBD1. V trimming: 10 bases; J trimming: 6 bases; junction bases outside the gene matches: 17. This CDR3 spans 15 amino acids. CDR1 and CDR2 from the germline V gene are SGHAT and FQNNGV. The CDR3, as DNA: TGTGCCACCCAGGGGACGACAGGGTTTATCCATGGCTACACCTTC. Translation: CATQGTTGFIHGYTF.

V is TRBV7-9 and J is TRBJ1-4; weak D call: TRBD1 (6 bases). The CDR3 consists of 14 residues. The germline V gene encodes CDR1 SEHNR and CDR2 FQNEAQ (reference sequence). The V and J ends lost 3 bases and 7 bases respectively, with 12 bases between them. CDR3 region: CASSLGTPSEKLFF. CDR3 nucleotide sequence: TGTGCCAGCAGCTTGGGGACACCGTCTGAAAAACTGTTTTTT.

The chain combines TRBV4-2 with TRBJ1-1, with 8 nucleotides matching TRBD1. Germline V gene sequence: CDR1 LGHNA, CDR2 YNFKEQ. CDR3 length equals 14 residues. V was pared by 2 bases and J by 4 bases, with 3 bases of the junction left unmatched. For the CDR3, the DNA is TGTGCCAGCAGCCAACCAACAGGGGGCACTGAAGCTTTCTTT. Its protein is CASSQPTGGTEAFF.

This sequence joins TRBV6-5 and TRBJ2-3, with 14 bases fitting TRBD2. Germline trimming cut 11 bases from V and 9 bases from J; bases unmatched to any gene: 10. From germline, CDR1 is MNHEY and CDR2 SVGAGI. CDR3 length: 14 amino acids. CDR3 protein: CASGTSGSMRTQYF. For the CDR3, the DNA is TGTGCCTCCGGGACTAGCGGGAGTATGAGGACGCAGTATTTT.